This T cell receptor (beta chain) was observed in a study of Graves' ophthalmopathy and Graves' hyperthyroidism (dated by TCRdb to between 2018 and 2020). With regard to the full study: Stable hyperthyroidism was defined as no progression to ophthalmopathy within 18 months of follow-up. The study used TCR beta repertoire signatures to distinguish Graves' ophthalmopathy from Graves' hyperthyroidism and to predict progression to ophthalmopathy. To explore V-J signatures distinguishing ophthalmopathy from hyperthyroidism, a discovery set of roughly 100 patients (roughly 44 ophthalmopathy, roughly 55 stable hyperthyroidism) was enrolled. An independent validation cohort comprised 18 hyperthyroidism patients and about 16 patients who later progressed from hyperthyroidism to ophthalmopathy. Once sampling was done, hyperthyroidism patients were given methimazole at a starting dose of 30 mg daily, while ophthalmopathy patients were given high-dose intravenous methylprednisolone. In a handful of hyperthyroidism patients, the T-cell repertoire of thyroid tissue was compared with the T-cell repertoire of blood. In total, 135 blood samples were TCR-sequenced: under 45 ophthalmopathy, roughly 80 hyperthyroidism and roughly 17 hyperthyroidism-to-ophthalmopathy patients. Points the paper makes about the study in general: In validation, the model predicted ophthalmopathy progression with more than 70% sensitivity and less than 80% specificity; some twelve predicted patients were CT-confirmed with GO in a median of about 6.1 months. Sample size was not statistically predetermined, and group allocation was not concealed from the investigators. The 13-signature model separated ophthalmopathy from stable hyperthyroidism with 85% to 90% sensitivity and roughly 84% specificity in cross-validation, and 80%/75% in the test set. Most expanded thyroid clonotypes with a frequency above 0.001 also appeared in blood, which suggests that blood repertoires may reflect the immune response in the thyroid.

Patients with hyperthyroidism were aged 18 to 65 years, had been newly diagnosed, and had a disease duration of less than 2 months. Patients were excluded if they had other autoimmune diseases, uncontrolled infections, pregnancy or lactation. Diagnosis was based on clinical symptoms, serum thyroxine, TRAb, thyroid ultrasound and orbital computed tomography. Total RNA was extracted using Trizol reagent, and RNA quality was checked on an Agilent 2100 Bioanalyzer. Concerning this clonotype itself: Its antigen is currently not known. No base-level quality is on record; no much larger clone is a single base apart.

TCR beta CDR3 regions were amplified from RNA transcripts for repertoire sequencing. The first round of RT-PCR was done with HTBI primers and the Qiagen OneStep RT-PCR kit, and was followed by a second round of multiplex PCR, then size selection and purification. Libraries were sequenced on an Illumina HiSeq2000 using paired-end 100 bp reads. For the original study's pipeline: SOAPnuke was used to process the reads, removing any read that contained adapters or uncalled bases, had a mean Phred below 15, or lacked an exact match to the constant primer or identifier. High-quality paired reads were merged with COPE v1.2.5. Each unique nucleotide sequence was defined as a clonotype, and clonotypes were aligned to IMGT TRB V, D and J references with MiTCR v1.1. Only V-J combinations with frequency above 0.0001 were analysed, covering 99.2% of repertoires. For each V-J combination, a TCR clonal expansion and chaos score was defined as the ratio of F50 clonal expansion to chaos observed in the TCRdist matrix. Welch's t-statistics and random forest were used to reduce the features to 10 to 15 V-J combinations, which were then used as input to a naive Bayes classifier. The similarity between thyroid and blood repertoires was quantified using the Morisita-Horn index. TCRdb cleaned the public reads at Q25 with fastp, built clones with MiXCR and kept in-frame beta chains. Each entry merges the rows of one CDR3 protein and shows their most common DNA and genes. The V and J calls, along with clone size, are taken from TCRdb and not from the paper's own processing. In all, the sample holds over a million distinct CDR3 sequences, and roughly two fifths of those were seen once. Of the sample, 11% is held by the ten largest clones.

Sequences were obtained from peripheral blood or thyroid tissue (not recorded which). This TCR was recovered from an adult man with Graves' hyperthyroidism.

The CDR3 protein sequence reads: CSGSFPGQRGGKGGTEAFF. The nucleotides read TGCAGTGGTAGCTTTCCGGGACAGAGGGGAGGAAAGGGGGGCACTGAAGCTTTCTTT. The chain employs TRBV20-1 and TRBJ1-1; TRBD1 fits 7 bases in the junction. Here V drops 7 bases and J drops 4 bases, and the junction holds 27 bases not matched to any gene. From a lookup of the germline V gene (reference sequence), CDR1 and CDR2 are DFQATT and SNEGSKA. Counted from cysteine to phenylalanine, this CDR3 has 19 amino acids. Kept here is only the CDR3 DNA, which spans 57 bases and is read in frame from base 1.